What follows are 24 T cell receptor beta chains derived from one specimen sequenced in a study of OX40 agonist ivuxolimab in advanced cancers. Produced via immunoSEQ multiplex PCR; TCRdb's table is partial and in-frame only. The data contain 55,000 to 80,000 clones, roughly 84% of them singletons. Material: CD4+ or CD8+ T cells sorted from blood, obtained in a trial of the OX40 agonist ivuxolimab. These receptors came from an adult with an advanced solid tumor such as melanoma, head and neck, liver or kidney cancer.

This rearrangement joins TRBV20-1 to TRBJ2-5; D not resolved. The end of the DNA is better explained by TRBJ2-7, so the J call may be wrong. This CDR3 is 11 amino acids long. Germline lookup yields CDR1 DFQATT and CDR2 SNEGSKA (reference sequence). The CDR3 loop reads CSAREDYEQYF. In DNA, the CDR3 is TGCAGTGCTAGAGAGGACTACGAGCAGTACTTC.

This sequence joins TRBV7-9 and TRBJ2-3; 7 nucleotides agree with TRBD1. Germline V CDR1 and CDR2: SEHNR, FQNEAQ (reference sequence). The CDR3 is 15 residues long. With 1 base clipped from V and 1 base from J, the junction kept 2 bases outside the gene matches. This CDR3 reads CASSLEGAGTDTQYF. The CDR3 nucleotides are TGTGCCAGCAGCTTAGAGGGGGCGGGCACAGATACGCAGTATTTT.

The chain uses TRBV28 and TRBJ1-2; TRBD1 aligns across 7 bases. The germline CDR1 and CDR2 sequences are MDHEN and SYDVKM. V gave up 5 bases and J gave up 4 bases; unmatched junction bases: 7. The length of the CDR3 is 14 residues. The CDR3 is CASSPIQGPYGYTF. CDR3 in DNA: TGTGCCAGCAGTCCGATACAGGGGCCCTATGGCTACACCTTC.

This clone has only a few counts. The chain's CDR3 is CSAQGMNTEAFF. The CDR3 DNA sequence: TGCAGCGCCCAGGGAATGAACACTGAAGCTTTCTTT. The chain has TRBV29-1 and TRBJ1-1, with TRBD1 as a possible D gene (5 bases). Trimming left V 7 bases short and J 0 bases short, with 9 bases between. Germline V gene lookup returns CDR1 SQVTM and CDR2 ANQGSEA. The CDR3 is made up of 12 amino acids.

The V and J genes are TRBV5-1 and TRBJ2-7; D remains ambiguous. Germline-derived CDR1 and CDR2 are SGHRS and YFSETQ. This CDR3 is 14 amino acids long. V lost 0 bases and J 3 bases, leaving 10 bases between the germline ends. Here the CDR3 DNA reads TGCGCCAGCAGCTTGGGGCCGGAATTCTACGAGCAGTACTTC. Its translation is CASSLGPEFYEQYF.

This chain joins TRBV7-3 and TRBJ2-5; possible D gene TRBD2, 6 bases. CDR3 size: 15 residues. V lost 2 bases, J lost 4 bases, and 14 bases lay in between. The germline V gene has CDR1 SGHTA and CDR2 FQGTGA. CDR3 DNA sequence: TGTGCCAGCAGCTTAGCGGGGATGTTCCGAGAGACCCAGTACTTC. Protein sequence: CASSLAGMFRETQYF.

This sequence joins TRBV9 and TRBJ1-1; the D is unclear. Germline values: CDR1 SGDLS, CDR2 YYNGEE. V dropped 0 bases and J dropped 1 base, with 4 bases sitting between them. The CDR3 totals 13 residues. CDR3 DNA: TGTGCCAGCAGCGTAGTATCGAACACTGAAGCTTTCTTT. It codes for CASSVVSNTEAFF.

This clone was observed a few times. The V gene is TRBV4-2, the J gene TRBJ1-2; tentatively, D is TRBD1 (5 bases). Trimming took off 4 bases at V and 2 bases at J, with 17 bases between the two ends. The CDR3 is made up of 16 amino acids. CDR1 LGHNA and CDR2 YNFKEQ come from the germline V gene. CDR3 coding DNA: TGTGCCAGCAGCCCCGTGTCAGGGACGGGCAACTATGGCTACACCTTC. Its translation is CASSPVSGTGNYGYTF.

This chain links TRBV28 with TRBJ1-2; 12 bases map to TRBD1. The junction had 8 bases not matched to a gene; V was cut back by 8 bases and J by 7 bases. Germline loops: CDR1 MDHEN, CDR2 SYDVKM. The CDR3 has 14 amino acids. The CDR3 DNA reads TGTGCCAGCGGGGCGGGACAGGGGGCAGGTGGCTACACCTTC. This codes for CASGAGQGAGGYTF.

This clone showed up just a few times. The chain couples TRBV7-6 to TRBJ1-2; the D is unclear. The CDR3 covers 13 residues. V was clipped by 5 bases and J by 3 bases, with 10 bases between them. CDR1 and CDR2 (germline): SGHVS, FNYEAQ. The CDR3 DNA follows: TGTGCCAGCAGCGGTCGCCGGGACTATGGCTACACCTTC. It is translated as CASSGRRDYGYTF.

This clone came up once. The chain has TRBV9 and TRBJ2-1; 13 bases line up with TRBD2. The CDR3 spans 16 residues. Germline V lookup: CDR1 SGDLS, CDR2 YYNGEE. Trimming removed 2 bases from V and 9 bases from J; junction bases left unmatched: 8. The CDR3 region has the DNA TGTGCCAGCAGCGTTGACGGACTAGCGGGAGATGGTGAGCAGTTCTTC. As protein: CASSVDGLAGDGEQFF.

The rearrangement links TRBV14 to TRBJ2-7; perhaps TRBD1 as D (5 bases). The CDR3 runs 13 residues. V lost 6 bases and J 7 bases, leaving 16 bases between the germline ends. Germline CDR1 reads SGHDN; CDR2 reads FVKESK. CDR3 residues: CASSSARQTEQYF. The CDR3 region has the DNA TGTGCCAGCAGTTCTGCCCGACAGACGGAGCAGTACTTC.

This clone has only a few counts. J is TRBJ1-2 and V is TRBV10-3; D unresolved. The CDR3 contains 12 residues. The V and J ends lost 6 bases and 3 bases respectively, with 8 bases between them. From germline, CDR1 is ENHRY and CDR2 SYGVKD. The CDR3 is CAIRGSDYGYTF. As DNA, the CDR3 is TGTGCCATCAGGGGCTCAGACTATGGCTACACCTTC.

The rearrangement joins TRBV7-3 to TRBJ2-1; D is unresolved. The CDR3 spans 11 residues. V dropped 4 bases and J dropped 12 bases, with 10 bases sitting between them. Germline V CDR1 and CDR2: SGHTA, FQGTGA. CDR3 in amino acids: CASSSHRGQFF. CDR3 DNA sequence: TGTGCCAGCAGCTCCCATCGTGGGCAGTTCTTC.

The rearrangement links TRBV7-9 to TRBJ1-1; perhaps TRBD1 as D (5 bases). The CDR3 loop spans 14 amino acids. Germline V gene sequence: CDR1 SEHNR, CDR2 FQNEAQ (reference sequence). V lost 3 bases and J 5 bases, leaving 13 bases between the germline ends. This CDR3 reads CASSFTDGHTEAFF. CDR3 DNA sequence: TGTGCCAGCAGCTTTACTGACGGACATACTGAAGCTTTCTTT.

This clone was recorded many times. The V gene is TRBV29-1, the J gene TRBJ1-3; no reliable D call. Trimming removed 2 bases at V and 4 bases at J, with 3 bases between. The CDR3 sequence is 11 residues long. Germline CDR1 reads SQVTM; CDR2 reads ANQGSEA. The CDR3 DNA sequence: TGCAGCGTTGAACTGGGAAACACCATATATTTT. Amino acids: CSVELGNTIYF.

The DNA for the CDR3 is TGCGCCAGCAGCCACGTAGGACAGGGAGCCAATGAGCAGTTCTTC. Translated, it gives CASSHVGQGANEQFF. The chain joins TRBV5-1 to TRBJ2-1; 8 nucleotides agree with TRBD1. Germline-derived CDR1 and CDR2 are SGHRS and YFSETQ. The CDR3 covers 15 residues. The trim removed 4 bases at V and 6 bases at J, leaving 9 bases unmatched.

The chain couples TRBV10-3 to TRBJ2-7, with D perhaps TRBD1 (7 bases). V dropped 3 bases and J dropped 0 bases, with 12 bases sitting between them. The CDR3 runs to 15 residues. Germline V gene sequence: CDR1 ENHRY, CDR2 SYGVKD. CDR3 in amino acids: CAISDSRDSSYEQYF. CDR3 coding DNA: TGTGCCATCAGTGATTCGCGGGACAGCTCCTACGAGCAGTACTTC.

This chain uses TRBV4-3 with TRBJ2-5, with 8 bases fitting TRBD1. CDR1 is LGHNA and CDR2 is YSLEER in the germline V gene. The ends lost 1 base at V and 10 bases at J; junction bases unmatched: 8. The CDR3 sequence is 14 residues long. The CDR3 loop is CASSQGGDRPSQYF. The CDR3 DNA is TGCGCCAGCAGCCAAGGGGGGGACAGGCCGAGCCAGTACTTC.

Only one count was recorded for this clone. The chain couples TRBV7-9 to TRBJ2-5; 11 nucleotides match TRBD2. The CDR3 contains 16 residues. Germline V gives CDR1 SEHNR, CDR2 FQNEAQ (reference sequence). V lost 3 bases and J lost 5; bases outside the gene matches: 8. The CDR3 here is CASSFKVAGGMETQYF. CDR3 DNA: TGTGCCAGCAGCTTTAAGGTAGCGGGAGGGATGGAGACCCAGTACTTC.

The gene calls are TRBV19 and TRBJ2-3; 9 bases line up with TRBD2. The CDR3 contains 14 residues. The germline CDR1 and CDR2 sequences are LNHDA and SQIVND (reference sequence). V was pared by 1 base and J by 6 bases, with 2 bases of the junction left unmatched. Written as DNA, the CDR3 is TGTGCCAGTAGTATAGGAGCGGGGGGCGATACGCAGTATTTT. Translation gives CASSIGAGGDTQYF.

Comment on this clone: One junction end does not reproduce the germline sequence, and a read error may be involved. V usage is TRBV15 and J usage is TRBJ2-7, with D perhaps matching TRBD2 (6 bases). Germline V gene lookup returns CDR1 LNHNV and CDR2 YYDKDF (reference sequence). The CDR3 loop spans 13 amino acids. The CDR3 sequence: CATSSLQGRTTRF. CDR3 DNA: TGTGCCACCAGCAGCCTCCAAGGGCGGACTACCCGATTC.

V is TRBV7-2 and J is TRBJ2-5, with D maybe TRBD2 (6 bases). Germline-derived CDR1 and CDR2 are SGHTA and FQGNSA. Between the trimmed V and J ends, which lost 2 bases and 1 base, there was a span of 11 bases. CDR3 length: 15 amino acids. For the CDR3, the DNA is TGTGCCAGCAGCTTAAGGTCCGGGGGCCAAGAGACCCAGTACTTC. Its protein product is CASSLRSGGQETQYF.

V is TRBV7-9 and J is TRBJ2-7; unclear D gene. The V gene's germline CDR1 is SEHNR and CDR2 FQNEAQ (reference sequence). The length of the CDR3 is 16 residues. Deletions cut 4 bases from V and 2 bases from J, with 18 bases between. CDR3 DNA sequence: TGTGCCAGCAGCTCACCCCAAGGGCAGAGGCCCTACGAGCAGTACTTC. It specifies CASSSPQGQRPYEQYF.